This is a list of T cell receptor beta chains from one sample in a study of control samples from healthy donors and cancer patients. The repertoire was sequenced with immunoSEQ multiplex PCR; TCRdb's copy has only in-frame clones and lacks some. The sample yields approximately 89,000 clones, about 89% seen once. Sequenced: blood. The receptor set was obtained from a man aged 30 to 45 in good health. The CDR3 runs from the conserved cysteine through the conserved F or W. The order of the fields is clone size, V gene, J gene, D gene, CDR3 protein, CDR3 DNA. The D gene is left open where the match is weak. Rows may omit the clone size; those that give it use once, few, many or a size class.

-,TRBV5-5,TRBJ2-2,TRBD2,CASSHLTSGGAGTGELFF,TGTGCCAGCAGCCATCTGACTAGCGGGGGGGCAGGCACCGGGGAGCTGTTTTTT
-,TRBV19,TRBJ1-1,-,CASMTPNTEAFF,TGTGCCAGTATGACCCCGAACACTGAAGCTTTCTTT
-,TRBV2,TRBJ2-1,TRBD2,CASSGAGAYNEQFF,TGTGCCAGCAGCGGAGCGGGGGCTTACAATGAGCAGTTCTTC
-,TRBV2,TRBJ2-1,-,CASSRGNNEQFF,TGTGCCAGCTCGAGAGGGAACAATGAGCAGTTCTTC
few,TRBV7-2,TRBJ2-5,-,CASSSAGAAQETQYF,TGTGCCAGCAGTTCCGCCGGGGCAGCACAAGAGACCCAGTACTTC
-,TRBV9,TRBJ1-2,TRBD1,CASSPTSDRVGYGYTF,TGTGCCAGCAGCCCGACCTCAGACAGGGTTGGATATGGCTACACCTTC
-,TRBV7-9,TRBJ2-1,-,CASRGWVENNEQFF,TGTGCCAGCAGGGGGTGGGTGGAGAACAATGAGCAGTTCTTC
-,TRBV10-3,TRBJ2-5,-,CAPGHTAQTQYF,TGTGCCCCGGGGCATACCGCACAGACCCAGTACTTC
-,TRBV6-5,TRBJ1-2,-,CASSHGTTLSYGYTF,TGTGCCAGCAGCCACGGGACAACCTTATCCTATGGCTACACCTTC
-,TRBV3-1/TRBV3-2,TRBJ1-4,-,CASSPLQGKGSANEKLFF,TGTGCCAGCAGTCCTCTTCAGGGGAAGGGCTCGGCTAATGAAAAACTGTTTTTT